The entry below gives a single TCR beta chain sequence along with its context. Generated by immunoSEQ multiplex PCR, the TCRdb table keeps only in-frame clones and is missing some. Of 65,000 to 90,000 clones detected, around 93% appear once; the ten largest clones hold 0.2% to 0.25%. This sample is drawn from a study of technical replicates of blood from several donors. This CDR3 region has 11 residues. Per germline, CDR1 MDHEN and CDR2 SYDVKM. V lost 11 bases and J lost 6, with 14 bases in between. The genes are TRBV28 and TRBJ2-7; perhaps TRBD2 as D (5 bases). The sequence derives from a human donor in good health. Sequencing was performed on T cells isolated from PBMCs. CDR3 nucleotides: TGTGCCTCCCGAAGAGGAGGCGAGCAGTACTTC. As protein: CASRRGGEQYF.